Following are 19 T cell receptor beta chains from one sample sequenced in a study of T cell responses to AZD1222 COVID-19 vaccine. Method: immunoSEQ multiplex PCR; TCRdb's copy keeps in-frame clones and lacks some. The table lists some 94,000 clones, approximately 89% of them singletons, with approximately 5% in the top ten. This material consisted of peripheral blood, taken 28 days after the second AZD1222 dose. These receptor sequences come from an adult who received the AZD1222 COVID-19 vaccine.

The chain joins TRBV30 to TRBJ2-7; 9 positions match TRBD1. Germline V gene sequence: CDR1 GTSNPN, CDR2 SVGIG (reference sequence). Germline trimming cut 3 bases from V and 4 bases from J; bases unmatched to any gene: 4. The CDR3 contains 13 residues. The CDR3 DNA reads TGTGCCTGGAGCGGGACAGGGATTTACGAGCAGTACTTC. Residues: CAWSGTGIYEQYF.

This chain links TRBV6-5 with TRBJ2-3, with D possibly being TRBD1 (6 bases). V lost 2 bases and J 1 base, leaving 13 bases between the germline ends. CDR3 length: 16 residues. Germline CDR1 and CDR2: MNHEY and SVGAGI. CDR3 nucleotide sequence: TGTGCCAGCAGTTACGACAGGATAAGGGGCACAGATACGCAGTATTTT. Translated: CASSYDRIRGTDTQYF.

This sequence joins TRBV6-5 and TRBJ1-2; 8 nucleotides agree with TRBD1. The CDR3 loop spans 13 amino acids. V shed 10 bases, J shed 3 bases, and the junction held 7 bases outside the gene matches. Germline V gene lookup returns CDR1 MNHEY and CDR2 SVGAGI. The CDR3 DNA reads as TGTGCCATCCAAGTGGACAGGGACTATGGCTACACCTTC. Its translation is CAIQVDRDYGYTF.

The rearrangement joins TRBV7-9 to TRBJ1-2; 7 bases match TRBD1. Trimming removed 5 bases from V and 4 bases from J; junction bases left unmatched: 4. The CDR3 sequence is 13 residues long. Germline V lookup: CDR1 SEHNR, CDR2 FQNEAQ (reference sequence). DNA of the CDR3: TGTGCCAGCAGCCCAGGGACAGCCTATGGCTACACCTTC. It codes for CASSPGTAYGYTF.

This clone was observed once. The rearrangement uses TRBV4-1 and TRBJ1-2, with D possibly matching TRBD1 (5 bases). The CDR3 totals 19 residues. Germline V gene sequence: CDR1 MGHRA, CDR2 YSYEKL. The V and J ends lost 0 bases and 1 base respectively, with 21 bases between them. Written as DNA, the CDR3 is TGCGCCAGCAGCCAAGATCCTGCAGTCCGGACACAAAGTAACTATGGCTACACCTTC. Encoded protein: CASSQDPAVRTQSNYGYTF.

J is TRBJ2-7 and V is TRBV6-5; no firm D call. From germline, CDR1 is MNHEY and CDR2 SVGAGI. V lost 7 bases, J lost 0 bases, and 13 bases lay in between. The CDR3 covers 14 residues. The CDR3 here is CASILADSSYEQYF. Written as DNA, the CDR3 is TGTGCCAGCATCTTGGCAGATTCCTCCTACGAGCAGTACTTC.

The chain links TRBV3-1 (or the pseudogene TRBV3-2) to TRBJ2-2; D not certain. The V end lost 4 bases, the J end lost 9 bases, and 6 bases lay between the germline ends. In germline, CDR1 is LGHDT, CDR2 YNNKEL (reference sequence). The CDR3 contains 11 residues. Written as DNA, the CDR3 is TGTGCCAGCAGCCTCGACAGGGAGCTGTTTTTT. As protein: CASSLDRELFF.

CDR3 in amino acids: CATLGLAGGLTETQYF. Here the CDR3 DNA reads TGTGCCACCCTAGGGCTAGCGGGGGGGCTGACAGAGACCCAGTACTTC. The chain is built from TRBV19 and TRBJ2-5; 12 bases agree with TRBD2. The CDR3 spans 16 residues. Germline CDR1 is LNHDA and CDR2 is SQIVND (reference sequence). After removal of 10 bases from V and 4 bases from J, the junction contained 13 bases not matched to a gene. The variable domain in full, with the rest retrieved from reference TRBV19 and TRBJ2-5, is DGGITQSPKYLFRKEGQNVTLSCEQNLNHDAMYWYRQDPGQGLRLIYYSQIVNDFQKGDIAEGYSVSREKKESFPLTVTSAQKNPTAFYLCATLGLAGGLTETQYFGPGTRLLVL.

The chain carries TRBV2 and TRBJ1-1; possibly TRBD1 for D (5 bases). Germline CDR1 reads SNHLY; CDR2 reads FYNNEI. V gave up 6 bases and J gave up 1 base, with 9 bases separating them. This CDR3 is built from 13 residues. The CDR3 nucleotides are TGTGCCAGCAGAGTAGACAGGAACACTGAAGCTTTCTTT. This sequence encodes CASRVDRNTEAFF. Full variable domain (missing parts from reference TRBV2 and TRBJ1-1): EPEVTQTPSHQVTQMGQEVILRCVPISNHLYFYWYRQILGQKVEFLVSFYNNEISEKSEIFDDQFSVERPDGSNFTLKIRSTKLEDSAMYFCASRVDRNTEAFFGQGTRLTVV.

V is TRBV19 and J is TRBJ1-1; no reliable D call. The CDR3 sequence is 13 residues long. V lost 3 bases to trimming and J lost 7 bases, with 12 bases between them. CDR1 and CDR2 from the germline V gene are LNHDA and SQIVND (reference sequence). The CDR3 bases are TGTGCCAGTAGTATCTCATTGGCGAATGAAGCTTTCTTT. Amino acid sequence: CASSISLANEAFF.

V usage is TRBV7-3 and J usage is TRBJ2-3, with unresolved D. The CDR3 consists of 14 residues. Germline CDR1 SGHTA, CDR2 FQGTGA. V dropped 0 bases and J dropped 6 bases, with 10 bases sitting between them. CDR3 in DNA: TGTGCCAGCAGCTTAACGACTGCAAGGGATACGCAGTATTTT. Translating gives CASSLTTARDTQYF. Variable domain in full (rest from reference TRBV7-3 and TRBJ2-3): GAGVSQTPSNKVTEKGKYVELRCDPISGHTALYWYRQSLGQGPEFLIYFQGTGAADDSGLPNDRFFAVRPEGSVSTLKIQRTERGDSAVYLCASSLTTARDTQYFGPGTRLTVL.

The chain uses TRBV13 and TRBJ2-3; 13 bases match TRBD2. The trim removed 5 bases at V and 0 bases at J, leaving 8 bases unmatched. This CDR3 spans 18 amino acids. CDR1 is PRHDT, CDR2 FYEKMQ, per germline (reference sequence). In DNA, the CDR3 is TGTGCCAGCAGCACGGGACTAGCGGGGCAAACTAGCACAGATACGCAGTATTTT. Translating gives CASSTGLAGQTSTDTQYF.

For the CDR3, the DNA is TGTGCCAGCAGCAACGACCCGGACAGCACAGATACGCAGTATTTT. Its translation: CASSNDPDSTDTQYF. The V call is TRBV7-3, the J call TRBJ2-3; D remains unclear. V was shortened by 5 bases and J by 0 bases, with 12 bases between the two germline ends. CDR1 and CDR2 from the germline V gene are SGHTA and FQGTGA. This CDR3 contains 15 residues.

Regarding this clone: One end of the junction is discordant with germline, which a read error may explain. This chain joins TRBV7-7 and TRBJ2-5, with 12 bases matching TRBD1. This CDR3 comprises 16 residues. CDR1 and CDR2 from the germline V gene are SSHAT and FNYEAQ (reference sequence). CDR3 residues: CASSQTGTGGVETQYF. The CDR3 DNA follows: TGTGCTAGCAGTCAAACCGGGACAGGGGGCGTCGAGACCCAGTACTTC.

J is TRBJ1-1 and V is TRBV6-5; D remains unclear. From germline, CDR1 is MNHEY and CDR2 SVGAGI. The CDR3 covers 16 residues. Trimming stripped 2 bases from V and 2 bases from J, with 15 bases between. CDR3 protein: CASSYIGATPNTEAFF. CDR3 nucleotide sequence: TGTGCCAGCAGTTACATCGGTGCGACCCCAAACACTGAAGCTTTCTTT.

The chain is built from TRBV18 and TRBJ1-2; no reliable D call. Trimming removed 6 bases from V and 7 bases from J, with 18 bases in between. The CDR3 runs 14 residues. Germline V lookup: CDR1 KGHSH, CDR2 LQKENI. CDR3 DNA: TGTGCCAGCTCGCCCGACTGGTTGAAAGGTGGCTACACCTTC. This codes for CASSPDWLKGGYTF.

The gene calls are TRBV4-3 and TRBJ2-7, with D perhaps TRBD1 or TRBD2 (6 bases each). Germline assignment: CDR1 LGHNA and CDR2 YSLEER. V lost 0 bases and J 5 bases, leaving 11 bases between the germline ends. The CDR3 contains 14 residues. The CDR3 bases are TGCGCCAGCAGCCAAGACTCGGGGGCTGACGAGCAGTACTTC. Residues: CASSQDSGADEQYF.

This chain joins TRBV6-5 and TRBJ2-2; 7 nucleotides align to TRBD2. Trimming at V came to 4 bases and at J to 4 bases, leaving 6 bases not matched to a gene. The germline V gene encodes CDR1 MNHEY and CDR2 SVGAGI. CDR3 length equals 15 residues. In DNA, the CDR3 is TGTGCCAGCAGTTCTAGCGGATCGAGCACCGGGGAGCTGTTTTTT. Translation: CASSSSGSSTGELFF.

This chain joins TRBV27 and TRBJ2-3; D possibly corresponds to TRBD1 (5 bases). The length of the CDR3 is 15 residues. Per germline, CDR1 MNHEY and CDR2 SMNVEV (reference sequence). V was clipped by 6 bases and J by 5 bases, with 18 bases between them. CDR3 sequence (DNA): TGTGCCAGCAGCCTCCAGACAGACCGTGGAGATACGCAGTATTTT. Its protein is CASSLQTDRGDTQYF.